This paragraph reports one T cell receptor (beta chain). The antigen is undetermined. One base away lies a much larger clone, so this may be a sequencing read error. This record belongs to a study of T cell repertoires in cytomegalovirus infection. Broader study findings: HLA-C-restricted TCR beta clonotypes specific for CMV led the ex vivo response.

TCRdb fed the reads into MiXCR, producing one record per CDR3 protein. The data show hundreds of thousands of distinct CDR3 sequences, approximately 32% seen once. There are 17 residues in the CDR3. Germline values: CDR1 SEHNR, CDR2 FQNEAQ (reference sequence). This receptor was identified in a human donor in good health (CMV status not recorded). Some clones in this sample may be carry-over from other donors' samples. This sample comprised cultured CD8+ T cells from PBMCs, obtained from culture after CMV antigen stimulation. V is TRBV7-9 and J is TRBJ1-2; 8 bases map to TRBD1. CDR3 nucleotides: TGTGCCAGCAGCCAACCCTCCTCGGACAGGGAAGACTATGACTACACCTTC. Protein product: CASSQPSSDREDYDYTF.